What follows is one T cell receptor (beta chain) and its context. As yet, its antigen is unknown. An amount of RNA that ranged from roughly 0.45 to 1 ug was reverse transcribed with random hexamers. The authors amplified TCR beta CDR3 across 54 Vbeta and 13 Jbeta using immunoSEQ multiplex PCR. MiXCR, run by TCRdb on the immunoSEQ multiplex PCR reads, gives a single entry per CDR3 protein. The table has under 150,000 distinct CDR3 sequences, 85% to 95% seen once. The data were obtained in a study of CD8 T cells in Susac syndrome. Study at large: Patients with Susac syndrome were therapy-naive, on corticosteroids, or on intravenous immunoglobulin alone at blood draw.

Germline values: CDR1 MGHRA, CDR2 YSYEKL. Trimming took 3 bases from V and 0 from J, leaving 6 bases between them. CDR3 length equals 15 residues. The authors sequenced TCR beta from blood CD8+ and CD4+ T cells. General study findings and limits: CD4+ T cell repertoires in Susac syndrome lacked clonal expansion.

This sequence was found in a human donor with Susac syndrome. Source material: CD4+ T cells from PBMCs. The V and J genes are TRBV4-1 and TRBJ2-6; D gene unclear. The CDR3 here is CASSQPTSGANVLTF. The CDR3 DNA reads TGCGCCAGCAGCCAGCCCACCTCTGGGGCCAACGTCCTGACTTTC.